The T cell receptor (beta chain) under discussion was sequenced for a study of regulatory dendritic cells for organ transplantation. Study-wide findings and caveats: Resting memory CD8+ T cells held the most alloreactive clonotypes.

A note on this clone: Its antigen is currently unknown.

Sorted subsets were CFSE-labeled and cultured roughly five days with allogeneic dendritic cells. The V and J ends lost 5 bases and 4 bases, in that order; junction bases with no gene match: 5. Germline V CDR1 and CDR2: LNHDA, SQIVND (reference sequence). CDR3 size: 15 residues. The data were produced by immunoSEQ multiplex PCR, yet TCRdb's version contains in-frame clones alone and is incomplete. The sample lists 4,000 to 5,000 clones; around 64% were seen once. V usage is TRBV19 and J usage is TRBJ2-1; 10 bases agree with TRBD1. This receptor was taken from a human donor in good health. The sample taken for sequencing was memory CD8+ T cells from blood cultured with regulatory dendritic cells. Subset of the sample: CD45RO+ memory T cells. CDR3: CASSPGQGGYNEQFF. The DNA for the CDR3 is TGTGCCAGTAGTCCAGGACAGGGGGGTTACAATGAGCAGTTCTTC.